Below, one TCR beta chain is given with its context. Its antigen is still unknown. Data came from immunoSEQ multiplex PCR; TCRdb stores just in-frame clones and leaves some out. The sample contains 2 million to 2.5 million clones, less than 95% of which appear only once. The CDR3 is 17 amino acids. With V trimmed by 3 bases and J by 8 bases, 10 bases remained unmatched. Per germline, CDR1 KGHSH and CDR2 LQKENI. The sample originates from a study of shared clonotypes between healthy human individuals. Study context: In total, the donors were a couple of women and a few men aged 18 to 49. Three plates were used per donor for CD4 naive, three for CD4 memory, two for CD8 naive and one for CD8 memory.

CD4+ cells yielded CD45RA+ naive and CD45RA-negative memory subsets. General study points: Tissues were not sampled, only blood, and their repertoires likely differ.

The V call is TRBV18, the J call TRBJ2-1; TRBD2 matches 13 bases. Sequencing was done on a sample of naive CD4+ T cells from PBMCs. Subset meaning: CD45RA+ positively selected. This sequence originates from a young man in good health. Some clones in this sample may be carry-over from other donors' samples. For the CDR3, the DNA is TGTGCCAGCTCACCCCGGGCCGGGACTAGCGGGATTCATGAGCAGTTCTTC. It specifies CASSPRAGTSGIHEQFF. The variable domain in full, completed from reference TRBV18 and TRBJ2-1, reads NAGVMQNPRHLVRRRGQEARLRCSPMKGHSHVYWYRQLPEEGLKFMVYLQKENIIDESGMPKERFSAEFPKEGPSILRIQQVVRGDSAAYFCASSPRAGTSGIHEQFFGPGTRLTVL.